This T cell receptor beta chain was captured by sequencing in a study of T cells after yellow fever vaccination. Notes on the study in general: In FACS-sorted repertoires, abundant clonotypes from the bulk population could appear as contaminants. Post-booster repertoires contained most primary-vaccination clones again (96% CD4, approximately 86% CD8).

TCRdb passed the 5' RACE reads through MiXCR, listing each CDR3 protein once. The repertoire holds some 500,000 distinct CDR3 sequences, with 13% as singletons. This clonotype showed up just a few times. Antigen: not known. Germline CDR1 KGHDR, CDR2 SFDVKD. V shed 3 bases and J shed 4 bases, with 14 bases lying between them. The CDR3 spans 15 residues. This clonotype was sampled from a man aged 25-40 years who received the YFV17D yellow fever vaccine. This sample comprised PBMCs, obtained on the day of the yellow fever booster vaccination. The J gene is TRBJ2-5, the V gene TRBV24-1; perhaps D is TRBD1 or TRBD2 (5 bases each). For the CDR3, the DNA is TGTGCCACCAGTGATCCCGCCGGGGCGGGAGAGACCCAGTACTTC. It is translated as CATSDPAGAGETQYF.